This T cell receptor (beta chain) is from a study of blood T cell repertoires in COVID-19. Under the authors' procedure: For nucleated cells, counts were estimated from reference gene primer amplification. Data came from immunoSEQ multiplex PCR; TCRdb stores just in-frame clones and leaves some out. V, J and clone size are taken as reported in that table, and D and trimming were inferred from the DNA itself. Found here are some 300,000 clones, approximately 88% of them singletons; the top ten hold about 1%. V was pared by 7 bases and J by 1 base, with 8 bases between. The CDR3 is 11 residues long. Germline CDR1 is SQVTM and CDR2 is ANQGSEA.

Sequences were obtained from PBMCs or T cells enriched from blood (not recorded which). This clonotype was obtained from a woman in her twenties or thirties who had recovered from COVID-19. This chain links TRBV29-1 with TRBJ2-7; possibly TRBD1 for D (6 bases). The chain's CDR3 is CSARGSYEQYF. The CDR3 nucleotides are TGCAGCGCCAGGGGATCCTACGAGCAGTACTTC.